This is a list of T cell receptor beta chains from one sample in a study of blood T cell repertoires in COVID-19. Sequencing was performed with immunoSEQ multiplex PCR; in TCRdb, only in-frame clones are kept and a portion is missing. The repertoire holds about 160,000 clones, with around four fifths as singletons. The material sequenced was peripheral blood. The receptors were gathered from a man between 70 and 80 years old with acute or convalescent COVID-19. Both conserved end residues are part of each CDR3. The D gene is left open where the match is weak. Only part of the rows carry a size: once, few, many, or a class if the clone is expanded.

cdr3_length,v_call,j_call,clone_size,d_call,cdr3_aa,cdr3_nt
10,TRBV3-1/TRBV3-2,TRBJ1-5,-,-,CASPDQPQHF,TGTGCCAGCCCCGATCAGCCCCAGCATTTT
13,TRBV18,TRBJ1-3,few,-,CASSPGGGNTIYF,TGTGCCAGCTCACCAGGGGGCGGAAACACCATATATTTT
15,TRBV18,TRBJ2-7,-,-,CASSPALASPYEQYF,TGTGCCAGCTCCCCCGCCCTCGCCAGTCCTTACGAGCAGTACTTC
14,TRBV28,TRBJ1-2,-,-,CASREQGTRYGYTF,TGTGCCAGCAGAGAACAAGGGACTAGGTATGGCTACACCTTC
15,TRBV6-5,TRBJ1-2,-,TRBD1,CASSYSGQGNYGYTF,TGTGCCAGCAGTTACTCGGGACAGGGGAACTATGGCTACACCTTC
16,TRBV5-1,TRBJ2-7,-,TRBD2,CASSLTTSGISYEQYF,TGCGCCAGCAGCTTGACGACTAGCGGGATTTCCTACGAGCAGTACTTC
16,TRBV1,TRBJ1-5,-,-,CTSSQRTEYSNQPQHF,TGCACCAGCAGCCAACGGACAGAGTATAGCAATCAGCCCCAGCATTTT
16,TRBV24-1,TRBJ2-7,-,TRBD1,CATSDSTGGGTYEQYF,TGTGCCACCAGTGATTCGACAGGGGGCGGGACCTACGAGCAGTACTTC
11,TRBV29-1,TRBJ2-3,-,-,CSVDPAGIKYF,TGCAGCGTTGATCCGGCCGGGATCAAGTATTTT
17,TRBV25-1,TRBJ1-4,-,TRBD1,CASSEDRGGVRGEKLFF,TGTGCCAGCAGTGAAGACAGGGGAGGAGTAAGGGGTGAAAAACTGTTTTTT
11,TRBV2,TRBJ1-1,-,-,CASSERAGAFF,TGTGCCAGCAGTGAGAGGGCCGGGGCTTTCTTT
18,TRBV19,TRBJ2-3,-,-,CASSPITGILFPTDTQYF,TGTGCCAGTAGCCCAATCACCGGGATATTATTTCCCACAGATACGCAGTATTTT
13,TRBV12-3/TRBV12-4,TRBJ2-5,-,-,CASSALAKETQYF,TGTGCCAGCAGTGCCTTAGCGAAAGAGACCCAGTACTTC
15,TRBV11-2,TRBJ2-5,-,-,CASSGPGRGRETQYF,TGTGCCAGCAGCGGCCCGGGCAGGGGGAGGGAGACCCAGTACTTC
14,TRBV3-1/TRBV3-2,TRBJ2-7,-,-,CASSHRGQAYEQYF,TGTGCCAGCAGCCATCGGGGACAAGCCTACGAGCAGTACTTC
16,TRBV9,TRBJ2-1,few,TRBD1,CASSVAGQGSYNEQFF,TGTGCCAGCAGCGTAGCGGGACAGGGATCCTACAATGAGCAGTTCTTC
14,TRBV28,TRBJ1-5,-,-,CASSLDAGPQPQHF,TGTGCCAGCAGTCTCGATGCTGGCCCCCAGCCCCAGCATTTT
15,TRBV5-8,TRBJ2-3,-,-,CASSPLRGGTDTQYF,TGTGCCAGCAGCCCTCTCAGGGGAGGGACAGATACGCAGTATTTT
16,TRBV24-1,TRBJ2-7,-,TRBD2,CATSDFGSSGEREQYF,TGTGCCACCAGTGATTTTGGCTCTAGCGGGGAGCGGGAGCAGTACTTC
16,TRBV28,TRBJ2-3,-,TRBD1,CASRPTGTGYTDTQYF,TGTGCCAGCAGACCTACCGGGACAGGGTACACAGATACGCAGTATTTT
14,TRBV5-6,TRBJ2-7,-,-,CASSLVRGAYEQYF,TGTGCCAGCAGCTTGGTTCGGGGGGCTTACGAGCAGTACTTC
15,TRBV14,TRBJ2-7,-,-,CASSQDVHNSYEQYF,TGTGCCAGCAGCCAAGATGTTCACAACTCCTACGAGCAGTACTTC
16,TRBV19,TRBJ1-3,few,-,CASSMYGRGVGNTIYF,TGTGCCAGTAGTATGTATGGCAGGGGAGTTGGAAACACCATATATTTT
15,TRBV19,TRBJ2-1,-,TRBD2,CASSPLAGGPVEQFF,TGTGCCAGTAGCCCACTAGCGGGAGGGCCAGTTGAGCAGTTCTTC
13,TRBV9,TRBJ2-3,-,TRBD2,CASSQRDADTQYF,TGTGCCAGCAGTCAGCGGGACGCAGATACGCAGTATTTT
19,TRBV18,TRBJ2-2,-,-,CASSPLRGRGLSWTGELFF,TGTGCCAGCTCACCGCTGCGAGGCAGGGGTTTAAGTTGGACCGGGGAGCTGTTTTTT
14,TRBV4-1,TRBJ1-1,few,-,CASSQDSPNTEAFF,TGCGCCAGCAGCCAGGACAGCCCGAACACTGAAGCTTTCTTT
17,TRBV6-2/TRBV6-3,TRBJ2-3,-,TRBD2,CASNPGWASGPTDTQYF,TGTGCCAGCAACCCCGGGTGGGCTAGCGGGCCCACAGATACGCAGTATTTT
14,TRBV7-2,TRBJ1-2,few,TRBD1,CASSTQWTGEGYTF,TGTGCCAGCAGCACTCAGTGGACAGGGGAGGGCTACACCTTC
19,TRBV7-8,TRBJ2-7,-,-,CASSLRFGLTSTQSYEQYF,TGTGCCAGCAGCTTAAGATTCGGGCTCACTAGCACCCAGTCCTACGAGCAGTACTTC
13,TRBV27,TRBJ2-1,few,-,CASSFTSGGEQFF,TGTGCCAGCAGTTTTACCAGCGGAGGAGAGCAGTTCTTC
15,TRBV7-6,TRBJ1-4,-,-,CASSLVLATNEKLFF,TGTGCCAGCAGCTTAGTCCTTGCAACTAATGAAAAACTGTTTTTT